The subject of this entry is one T cell receptor beta chain. Its antigen is not identified. At one of its ends the junction is not consistent with the germline gene, which may arise from a read error. General study points: Tumor memory CD4+ T cell TCR gene usage clustered with blood and lymph node memory CD4+ cells and lymph node naive CD4+ cells. Tumor-infiltrating Treg TCR alpha and beta sequences overlapped most with tumor naive CD4+ T cells, then blood naive.

Germline V gene data show CDR1 as MDHEN and CDR2 as SYDVKM. The CDR3 consists of 14 residues. MiXCR was run by TCRdb on the 5' RACE reads, yielding one entry per CDR3 protein. The data hold around 29,000 distinct CDR3 sequences, with approximately 27% observed a single time. Material for sequencing was naive CD4+ T cells sorted from a lymph node. The sample's subset: naive CD4+ T cells, CD4+CD45RA+CD25-. The source of this sequence is a female donor with breast cancer. The rearrangement uses TRBV28 and TRBJ1-1, with D hard to call. The CDR3 region is CASRPGTMNTEAGF. Written as DNA, the CDR3 is TGTGCCAGCAGGCCAGGTACAATGAACACTGAAGCGGGCTTT.